This T cell receptor (beta chain) is from a study of technical replicates of blood from several donors. Libraries were prepared by immunoSEQ multiplex PCR; TCRdb keeps only in-frame clonotypes and omits some of them. The data contain 74,000 or so clones, 75% to 95% of them singletons. Germline V lookup: CDR1 MDHEN, CDR2 SYDVKM. V dropped 4 bases and J dropped 2 bases, with 10 bases sitting between them. The CDR3 extends over 14 amino acids. The sequence derives from a human donor in good health. Sequencing input: T cells isolated from PBMCs. This sequence joins TRBV28 and TRBJ2-3; possible D gene TRBD1, 5 bases. CDR3 bases: TGTGCCAGCAGTTGGGGCGGCCCCACAGATACGCAGTATTTT. It codes for CASSWGGPTDTQYF.